Shown below are 6 T cell receptor beta chains from a single sample sequenced in a study of tissue T cells after allogeneic stem cell transplantation. Sequenced by immunoSEQ multiplex PCR; TCRdb stores in-frame clones only, minus some. The sample holds about 8,200 clones, approximately 50% seen once. Sample time point: mouse harvest day 7 after allogeneic transplant. Tail vein injection delivered 10^7 T-cell-depleted bone marrow cells and 10^6 splenic CD5+ T cells. Sequencing was carried out using gut tissue. The receptors come from a female BALB/c mouse given C57BL/6 T cells with graft-versus-host disease after an allogeneic hematopoietic cell transplant.

Worth noting for this clone: Genes and germline come from the mouse. The CDR3 extends 1 residue past the end of the read, so its final part is completed from the germline J gene. This chain uses TRBV24 with TRBJ1-6; tentative D call: TRBD1 (6 bases). TRBJ1-6 is sorted into the ORF group, with uncertain function. V was shortened by 1 base and J by 6 bases, with 7 bases between the two germline ends. The CDR3 is made up of 14 amino acids. Germline V gene sequence: CDR1 KGHTA, CDR2 FRNEEI. CDR3 bases read: TGTGCCAGCAGTCTGTGGGACATTAATTCGCCCCTCTAC. It codes for CASSLWDINSPLY. The CDR3 reads in full as CASSLWDINSPLYF.

To note about this clone: Mouse germline and gene names are used. The read stops 1 residue short of the end of the CDR3; the missing end is completed from the germline J gene. The rearrangement joins TRBV23 to TRBJ2-3; the table calls TRBD1, which could not be checked here. The CDR3 spans 14 residues. Per the germline V gene, CDR1 is KGHTA and CDR2 is FQNQQP. The covered CDR3 bases are TGCTCCAGCAGTACGGGACAGGGGGCAGAAACGCTGTAT. Translating gives CSSSTGQGAETLY. The full CDR3 is CSSSTGQGAETLYF.

Notes on this clone: Any gene name here is a mouse gene name. Read data end 1 residue before the CDR3 end; the end is taken from the germline J gene. The V call is TRBV15, the J call TRBJ1-5; D is undetermined. CDR1 and CDR2 (germline): SGHND, FRSKSL. The V end was cut by 6 bases, the J end by 1 base, with 4 bases between. The CDR3 is 12 amino acids. The covered CDR3 bases are TGTGCCAGCAGGAGAAACAACCAGGCTCCGCTT. Translated: CASRRNNQAPL. The entire CDR3 reads CASRRNNQAPLF. Full variable domain (outside the CDR3, taken from reference TRBV15 and TRBJ1-5): DAGVTQTPRHEVAEKGQTIILKCEPVSGHNDLFWYRQTKIQGLELLSYFRSKSLMEDGGAFKDRFKAEMLNSSFSTLKIQPTEPKDSAVYLCASRRNNQAPLFGEGTRLSVL.

With regard to this clone: Mouse germline and gene names are used. The read is 1 residue too short to cover the CDR3 end, so that end is filled in from the germline J gene. The rearrangement uses TRBV13-2 and TRBJ2-5; 10 bases map to TRBD2. Germline CDR1 NNHNN, CDR2 SYGAGS (reference sequence). The CDR3 length is 13 residues. The V and J ends lost 5 bases and 3 bases, in that order; junction bases with no gene match: 0. The sequenced part of the CDR3 DNA is TGTGCCAGCGGGGACTGGGGGCAAGACACCCAGTAC. Translated, it gives CASGDWGQDTQY. The CDR3 reads in full as CASGDWGQDTQYF.

Details on this clone: Genes here carry mouse names. Sequencing ends 1 residue short of the CDR3 end; the germline J gene provides the rest. The J gene is TRBJ2-4, the V gene TRBV12-1; no reliable D call. Germline V gene lookup returns CDR1 SGHSN and CDR2 HYEKVE. The V and J ends lost 0 bases and 0 bases respectively, with 6 bases between them. This CDR3 region has 14 residues. CDR3 DNA, as far as it was read: TGTGCCAGCTCTCTCGACGGTAGTCAAAACACCTTGTAC. Translation: CASSLDGSQNTLY. The whole CDR3 reads CASSLDGSQNTLYF.

Concerning this clone: Mouse names are used for the genes. CDR3 sequence reads: CASSLEGQGAGNTLYF. The CDR3 bases that were read are TGTGCCAGCAGCTTAGAAGGACAGGGGGCTGGAAATACGCTCTAT. The chain links TRBV3 to TRBJ1-3; 10 bases agree with TRBD1. The read finishes 1 residue shy of the CDR3 end, and the germline J gene is used to complete it. Germline CDR1 and CDR2: SNHLY and FYNGKV (reference sequence). The CDR3 contains 16 residues. With 1 base clipped from V and 2 bases from J, the junction kept 2 bases outside the gene matches.